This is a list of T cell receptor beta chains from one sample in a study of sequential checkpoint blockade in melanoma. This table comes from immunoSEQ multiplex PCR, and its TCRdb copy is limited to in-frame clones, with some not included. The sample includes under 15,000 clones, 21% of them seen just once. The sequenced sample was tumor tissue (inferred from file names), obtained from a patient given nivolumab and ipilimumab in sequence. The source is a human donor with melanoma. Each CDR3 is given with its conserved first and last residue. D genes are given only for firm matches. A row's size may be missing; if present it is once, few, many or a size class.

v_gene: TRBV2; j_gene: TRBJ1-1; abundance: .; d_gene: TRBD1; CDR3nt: TGTGCCACCCCAGGGGGAGGGACGTACACTGAAGCTTTCTTT; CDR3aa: CATPGGGTYTEAFF
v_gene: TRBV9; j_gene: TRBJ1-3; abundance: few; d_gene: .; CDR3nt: TGTGCCAGCAGCGCATATGAGGACCCCTCTGGAAACACCATATATTTT; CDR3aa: CASSAYEDPSGNTIYF
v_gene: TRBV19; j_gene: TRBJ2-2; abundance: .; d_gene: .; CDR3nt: TGTGCCAGTAGTATGTTCCGGGGAAACACCGGGGAGCTGTTTTTT; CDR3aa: CASSMFRGNTGELFF
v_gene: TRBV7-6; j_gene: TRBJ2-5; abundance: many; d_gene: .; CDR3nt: TGTGCCAGCAGCTTAGCGGGTGGAAAAGAGACCCAGTACTTC; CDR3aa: CASSLAGGKETQYF
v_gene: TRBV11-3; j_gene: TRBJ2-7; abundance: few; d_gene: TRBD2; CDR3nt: TGTGCCAGCAGCCAGTCAGTTGCGGGAGGATACGAGCAGTACTTC; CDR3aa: CASSQSVAGGYEQYF
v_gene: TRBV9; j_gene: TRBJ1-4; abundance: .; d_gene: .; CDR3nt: TGTGCCAGCAGTCCGAGTGGGGGACATGGTGAAAAACTGTTTTTT; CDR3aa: CASSPSGGHGEKLFF
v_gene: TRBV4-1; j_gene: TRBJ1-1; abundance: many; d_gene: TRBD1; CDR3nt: TGCGCCAGCACCATCAGAACAGGGGGAACTGAAGCTTTCTTT; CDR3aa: CASTIRTGGTEAFF
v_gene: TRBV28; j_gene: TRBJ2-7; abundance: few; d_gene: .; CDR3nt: TGTGCCAGCAGCCTTCTACAGGGAATAGCCTACGAGCAGTACTTC; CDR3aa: CASSLLQGIAYEQYF
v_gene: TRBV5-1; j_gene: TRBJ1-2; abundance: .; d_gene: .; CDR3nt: TGCGCCAGCAGCGAGCGTTCGGACAGAGCTAACTATGGCTACACCTTC; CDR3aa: CASSERSDRANYGYTF
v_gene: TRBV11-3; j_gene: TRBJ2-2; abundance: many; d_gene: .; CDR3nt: TGTGCCAGCAGCTTATTCGGACCACGCAAGAACACCGGGGAGCTGTTTTTT; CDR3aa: CASSLFGPRKNTGELFF
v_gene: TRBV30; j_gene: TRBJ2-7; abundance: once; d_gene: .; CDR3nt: TGTGCCTGGAGTGTAGGAAGGGGCGAGCAGTACTTC; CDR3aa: CAWSVGRGEQYF
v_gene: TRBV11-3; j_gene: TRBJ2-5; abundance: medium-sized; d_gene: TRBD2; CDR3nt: TGTGCCAGCAGCCCGGGACTAGCGGGAGGGCCGGGAGAGACCCAGTACTTC; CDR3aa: CASSPGLAGGPGETQYF
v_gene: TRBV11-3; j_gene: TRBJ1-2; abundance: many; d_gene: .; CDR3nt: TGTGCCAGCAGCTTAGAAGGGGTTGGATATGGCTACACCTTC; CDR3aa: CASSLEGVGYGYTF
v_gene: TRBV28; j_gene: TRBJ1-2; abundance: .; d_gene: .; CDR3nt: TGTGCCAGCAGTTTAACTGGGAACTATGGCTACACCTTC; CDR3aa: CASSLTGNYGYTF
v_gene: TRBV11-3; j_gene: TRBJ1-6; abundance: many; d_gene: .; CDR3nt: TGTGCCAGCAGCCTTCACTCTCCGGCGGATTCACCCCTCCACTTT; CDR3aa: CASSLHSPADSPLHF
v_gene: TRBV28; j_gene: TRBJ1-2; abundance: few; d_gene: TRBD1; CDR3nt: TGTGCCAGTCAACAGGGGAAATATGGCTACACCTTC; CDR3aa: CASQQGKYGYTF
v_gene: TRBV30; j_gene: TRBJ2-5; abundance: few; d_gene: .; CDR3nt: TGTGCCTGGAGTTGGGTACGGGAGACCCAGTACTTC; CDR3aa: CAWSWVRETQYF
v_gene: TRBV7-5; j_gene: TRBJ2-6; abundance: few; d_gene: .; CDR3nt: TGTGCCAGCAGCTTAGCGGGACAGGGTAGCTCTGGGGCCAACGTCCTGACTTTC; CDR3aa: CASSLAGQGSSGANVLTF
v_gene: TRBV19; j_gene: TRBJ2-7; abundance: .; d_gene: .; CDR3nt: TGTGCCAGTAGTATTGTGTGGGGTGCCCACGAGCAGTACTTC; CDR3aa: CASSIVWGAHEQYF
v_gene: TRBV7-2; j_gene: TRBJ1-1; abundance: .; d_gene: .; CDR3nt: TGTGCCAGTACGGGTCCATCGCGGGGTGAAGCTTTCTTT; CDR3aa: CASTGPSRGEAFF
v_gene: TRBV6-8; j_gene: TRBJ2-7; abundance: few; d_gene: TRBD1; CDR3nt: TGTGCCATCAGTCCCCATCGACAGGGGGCGGACGAGCAGTACTTC; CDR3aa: CAISPHRQGADEQYF
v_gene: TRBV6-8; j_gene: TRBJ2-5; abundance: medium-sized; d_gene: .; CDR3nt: TGTGCCAGCAGTCCTGAACCTGGAATTCAAGAGACCCAGTACTTC; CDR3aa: CASSPEPGIQETQYF